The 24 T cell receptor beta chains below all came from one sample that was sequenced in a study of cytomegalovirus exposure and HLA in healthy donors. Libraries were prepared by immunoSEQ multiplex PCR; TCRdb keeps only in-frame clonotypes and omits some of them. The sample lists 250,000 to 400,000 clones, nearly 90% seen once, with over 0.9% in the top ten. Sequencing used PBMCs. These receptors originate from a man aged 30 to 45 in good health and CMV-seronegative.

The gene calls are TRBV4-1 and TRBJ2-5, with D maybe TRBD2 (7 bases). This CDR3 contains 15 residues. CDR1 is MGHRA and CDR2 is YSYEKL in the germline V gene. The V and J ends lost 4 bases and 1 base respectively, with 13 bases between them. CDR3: CASSLSAGAQETQYF. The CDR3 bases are TGCGCCAGCAGCCTAAGTGCGGGGGCCCAAGAGACCCAGTACTTC.

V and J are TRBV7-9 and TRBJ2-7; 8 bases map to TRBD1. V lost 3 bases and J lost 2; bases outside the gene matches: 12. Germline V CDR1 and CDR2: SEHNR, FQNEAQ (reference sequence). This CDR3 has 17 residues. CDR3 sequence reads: CASSFIIRTGTPYEQYF. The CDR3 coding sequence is TGTGCCAGCAGCTTCATTATACGGACAGGGACCCCCTACGAGCAGTACTTC.

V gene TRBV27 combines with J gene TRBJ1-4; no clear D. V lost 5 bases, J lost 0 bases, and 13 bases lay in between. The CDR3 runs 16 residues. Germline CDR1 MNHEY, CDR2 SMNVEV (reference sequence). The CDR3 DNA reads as TGTGCCAGCAGTGTGAGGCCGGGGACAACTAATGAAAAACTGTTTTTT. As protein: CASSVRPGTTNEKLFF.

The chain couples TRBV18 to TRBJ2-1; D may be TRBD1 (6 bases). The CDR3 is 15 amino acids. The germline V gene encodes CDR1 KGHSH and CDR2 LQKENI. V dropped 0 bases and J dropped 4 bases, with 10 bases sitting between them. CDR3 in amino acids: CASSPPGQIYNEQFF. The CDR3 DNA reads TGTGCCAGCTCACCACCCGGACAGATATACAATGAGCAGTTCTTC.

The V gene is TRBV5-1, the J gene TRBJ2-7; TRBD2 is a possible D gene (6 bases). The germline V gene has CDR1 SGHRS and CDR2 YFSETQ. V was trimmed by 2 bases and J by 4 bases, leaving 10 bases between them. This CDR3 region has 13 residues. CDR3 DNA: TGCGCCAGCAGCTTTGGGGGGTTGTACGAGCAGTACTTC. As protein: CASSFGGLYEQYF.

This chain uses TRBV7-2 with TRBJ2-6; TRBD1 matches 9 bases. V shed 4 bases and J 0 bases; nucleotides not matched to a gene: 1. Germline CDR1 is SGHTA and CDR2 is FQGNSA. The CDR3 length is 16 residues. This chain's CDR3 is CASSSTGGSGANVLTF. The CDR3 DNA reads TGTGCCAGCAGCTCGACAGGGGGCTCTGGGGCCAACGTCCTGACTTTC.

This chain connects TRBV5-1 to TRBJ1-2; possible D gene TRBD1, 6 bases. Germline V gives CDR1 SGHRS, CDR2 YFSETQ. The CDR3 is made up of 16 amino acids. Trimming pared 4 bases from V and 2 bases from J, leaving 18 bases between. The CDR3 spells CASSRRTDDRNYGYTF. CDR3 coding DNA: TGCGCCAGCAGCAGGCGGACAGATGATCGAAACTATGGCTACACCTTC. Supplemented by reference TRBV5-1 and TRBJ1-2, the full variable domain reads KAGVTQTPRYLIKTRGQQVTLSCSPISGHRSVSWYQQTPGQGLQFLFEYFSETQRNKGNFPGRFSGRQFSNSRSEMNVSTLELGDSALYLCASSRRTDDRNYGYTFGSGTRLTVV.

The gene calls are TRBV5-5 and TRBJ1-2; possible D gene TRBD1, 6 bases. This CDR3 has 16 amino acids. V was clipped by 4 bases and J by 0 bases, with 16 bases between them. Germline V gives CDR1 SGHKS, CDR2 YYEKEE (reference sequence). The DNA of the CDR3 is TGTGCCAGCAGCCGGGGCCATGAGGGGGCTAACTATGGCTACACCTTC. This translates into CASSRGHEGANYGYTF. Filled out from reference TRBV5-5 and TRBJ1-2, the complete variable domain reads DAGVTQSPTHLIKTRGQQVTLRCSPISGHKSVSWYQQVLGQGPQFIFQYYEKEERGRGNFPDRFSARQFPNYSSELNVNALLLGDSALYLCASSRGHEGANYGYTFGSGTRLTVV.

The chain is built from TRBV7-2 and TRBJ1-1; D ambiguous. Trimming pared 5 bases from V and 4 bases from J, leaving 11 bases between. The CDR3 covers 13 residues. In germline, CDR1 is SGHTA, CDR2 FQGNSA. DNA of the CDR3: TGTGCCAGCAGCCGAAGTCCGGGCACTGAAGCTTTCTTT. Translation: CASSRSPGTEAFF. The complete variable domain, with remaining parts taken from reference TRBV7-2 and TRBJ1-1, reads GAGVSQSPSNKVTEKGKDVELRCDPISGHTALYWYRQSLGQGLEFLIYFQGNSAPDKSGLPSDRFSAERTGGSVSTLTIQRTQQEDSAVYLCASSRSPGTEAFFGQGTRLTVV.

The CDR3 reads CASSESGGWETQYF. CDR3 bases: TGTGCCAGCAGTGAGAGCGGGGGTTGGGAGACCCAGTACTTC. The chain combines TRBV2 with TRBJ2-5, with 8 bases fitting TRBD2. Germline values: CDR1 SNHLY, CDR2 FYNNEI. V dropped 3 bases and J dropped 5; count of bases not matched to a gene: 5. This CDR3 has 14 amino acids.

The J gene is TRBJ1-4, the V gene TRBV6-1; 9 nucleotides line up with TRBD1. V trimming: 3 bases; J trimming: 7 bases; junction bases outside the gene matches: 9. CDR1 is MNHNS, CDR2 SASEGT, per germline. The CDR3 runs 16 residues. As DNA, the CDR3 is TGTGCCAGCAGTGAGGAACAGGGGGCCTTGGGTGAAAAACTGTTTTTT. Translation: CASSEEQGALGEKLFF.

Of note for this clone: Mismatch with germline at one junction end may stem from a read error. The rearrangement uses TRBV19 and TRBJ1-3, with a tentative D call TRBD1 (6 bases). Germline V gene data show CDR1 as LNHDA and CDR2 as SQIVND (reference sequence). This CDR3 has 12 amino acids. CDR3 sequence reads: CASSWKQDRRHF. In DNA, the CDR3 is TGTGCCAGTAGTTGGAAACAGGACAGACGACATTTT.

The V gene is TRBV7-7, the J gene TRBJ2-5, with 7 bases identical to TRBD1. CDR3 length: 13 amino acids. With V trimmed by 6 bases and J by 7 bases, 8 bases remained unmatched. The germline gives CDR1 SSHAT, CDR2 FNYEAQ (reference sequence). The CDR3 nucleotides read TGTGCCAGCAGACCGGACAGGTTGGGGACCCAGTACTTC. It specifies CASRPDRLGTQYF. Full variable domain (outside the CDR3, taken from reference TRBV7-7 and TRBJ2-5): GAGVSQSPRYKVTKRGQDVTLRCDPISSHATLYWYQQALGQGPEFLTYFNYEAQPDKSGLPSDRFSAERPEGSISTLTIQRTEQRDSAMYRCASRPDRLGTQYFGPGTRLLVL.

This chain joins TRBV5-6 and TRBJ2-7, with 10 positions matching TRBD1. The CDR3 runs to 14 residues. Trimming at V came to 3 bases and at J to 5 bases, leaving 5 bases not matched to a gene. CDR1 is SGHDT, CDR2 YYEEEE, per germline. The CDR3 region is CASSWDRGSHEQYF. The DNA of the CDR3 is TGTGCCAGCAGCTGGGACAGGGGATCCCACGAGCAGTACTTC.

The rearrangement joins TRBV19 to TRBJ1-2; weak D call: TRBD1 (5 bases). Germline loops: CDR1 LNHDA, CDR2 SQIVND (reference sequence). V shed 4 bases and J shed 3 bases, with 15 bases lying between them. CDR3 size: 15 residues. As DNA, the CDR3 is TGTGCCAGTAGTACGCACACGGGACTTTACTATGGCTACACCTTC. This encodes CASSTHTGLYYGYTF.

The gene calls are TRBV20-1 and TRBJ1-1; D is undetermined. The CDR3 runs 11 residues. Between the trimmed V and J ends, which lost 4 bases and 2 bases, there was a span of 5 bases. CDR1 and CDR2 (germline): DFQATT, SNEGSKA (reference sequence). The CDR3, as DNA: TGCAGTGCTATTCTTAACACTGAAGCTTTCTTT. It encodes CSAILNTEAFF.

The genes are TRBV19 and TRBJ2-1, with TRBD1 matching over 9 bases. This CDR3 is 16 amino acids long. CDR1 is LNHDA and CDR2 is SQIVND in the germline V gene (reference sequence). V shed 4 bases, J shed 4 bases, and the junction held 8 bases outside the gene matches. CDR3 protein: CASSTGGTGMYNEQFF. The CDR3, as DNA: TGTGCCAGTAGTACGGGCGGGACAGGGATGTACAATGAGCAGTTCTTC.

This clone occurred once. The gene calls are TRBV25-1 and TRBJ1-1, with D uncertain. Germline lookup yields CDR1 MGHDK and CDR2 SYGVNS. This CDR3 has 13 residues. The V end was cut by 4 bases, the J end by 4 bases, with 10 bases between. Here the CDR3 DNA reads TGTGCCAGCAGTGGTGAGGATGGCACTGAAGCTTTCTTT. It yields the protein CASSGEDGTEAFF.

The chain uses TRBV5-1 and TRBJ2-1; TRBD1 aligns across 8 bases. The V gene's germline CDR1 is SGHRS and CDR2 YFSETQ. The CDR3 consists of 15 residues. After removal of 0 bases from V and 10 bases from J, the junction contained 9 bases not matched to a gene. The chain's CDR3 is CASSLEGWTGREQFF. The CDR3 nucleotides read TGCGCCAGCAGCTTGGAAGGGTGGACAGGGCGGGAGCAGTTCTTC.

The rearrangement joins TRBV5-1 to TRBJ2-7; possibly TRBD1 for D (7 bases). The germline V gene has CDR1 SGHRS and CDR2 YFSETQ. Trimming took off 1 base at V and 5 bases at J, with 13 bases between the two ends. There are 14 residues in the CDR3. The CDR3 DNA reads TGCGCCAGCAGCTTGAGCAGGGGGGCCAACGAGCAGTACTTC. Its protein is CASSLSRGANEQYF. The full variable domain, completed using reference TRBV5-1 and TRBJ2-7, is KAGVTQTPRYLIKTRGQQVTLSCSPISGHRSVSWYQQTPGQGLQFLFEYFSETQRNKGNFPGRFSGRQFSNSRSEMNVSTLELGDSALYLCASSLSRGANEQYFGPGTRLTVT.

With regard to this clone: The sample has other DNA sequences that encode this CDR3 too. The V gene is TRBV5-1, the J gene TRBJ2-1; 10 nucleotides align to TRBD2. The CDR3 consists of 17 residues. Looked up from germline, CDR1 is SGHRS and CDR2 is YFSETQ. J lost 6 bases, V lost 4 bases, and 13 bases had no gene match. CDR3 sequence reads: CASSVWKAGGPRNEQFF. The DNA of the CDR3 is TGCGCCAGCAGCGTCTGGAAAGCGGGGGGGCCTCGCAATGAGCAGTTCTTC.

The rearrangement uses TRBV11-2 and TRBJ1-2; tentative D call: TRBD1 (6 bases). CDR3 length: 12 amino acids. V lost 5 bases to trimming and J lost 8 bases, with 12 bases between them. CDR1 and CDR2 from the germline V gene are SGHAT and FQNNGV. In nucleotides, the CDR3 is TGTGCCAGCAGCGTAAACAGGGACGGCTACACCTTC. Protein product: CASSVNRDGYTF.

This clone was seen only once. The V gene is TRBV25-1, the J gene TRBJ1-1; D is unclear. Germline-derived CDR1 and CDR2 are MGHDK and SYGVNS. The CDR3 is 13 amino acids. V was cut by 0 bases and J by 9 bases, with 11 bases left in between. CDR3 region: CASSEYGRLQAFF. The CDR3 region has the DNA TGTGCCAGCAGTGAATACGGGAGATTGCAAGCTTTCTTT.

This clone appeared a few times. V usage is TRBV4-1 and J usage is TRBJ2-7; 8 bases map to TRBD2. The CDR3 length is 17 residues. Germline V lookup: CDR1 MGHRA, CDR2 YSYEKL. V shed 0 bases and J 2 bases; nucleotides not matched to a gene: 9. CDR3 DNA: TGCGCCAGCAGCCAAGAATCCCTAGCGGGTTCCACCTACGAGCAGTACTTC. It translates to CASSQESLAGSTYEQYF.